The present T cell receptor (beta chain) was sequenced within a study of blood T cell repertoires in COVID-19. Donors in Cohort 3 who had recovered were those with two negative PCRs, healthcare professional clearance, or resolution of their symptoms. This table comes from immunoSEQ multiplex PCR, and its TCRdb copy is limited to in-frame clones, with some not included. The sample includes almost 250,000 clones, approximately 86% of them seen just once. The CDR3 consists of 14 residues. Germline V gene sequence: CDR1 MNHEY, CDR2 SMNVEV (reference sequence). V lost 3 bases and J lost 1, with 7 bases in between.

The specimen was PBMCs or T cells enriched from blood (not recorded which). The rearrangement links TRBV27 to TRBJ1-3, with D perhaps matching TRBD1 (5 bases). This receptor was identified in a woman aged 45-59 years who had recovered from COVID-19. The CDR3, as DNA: TGTGCCAGCAGTTTCTCAGGGTCTGGAAACACCATATATTTT. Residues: CASSFSGSGNTIYF.